This T cell receptor beta chain was recorded in a study of control samples from healthy donors and cancer patients. This CDR3 has 11 residues. Trimming shortened V by 7 bases and J by 7 bases, and 10 bases separated the two germline ends. Assay: immunoSEQ multiplex PCR; the TCRdb copy retains only in-frame clones and omits some. The data show approximately 170,000 clones, more than 90% seen once. Input material: blood. The chain couples TRBV12-3 or TRBV12-4 to TRBJ1-2; TRBD1 might be the D (5 bases). This TCR was recovered from a man younger than 40 in good health. This chain's CDR3 is CASNSGGGYTF. The CDR3 coding sequence is TGTGCCAGCAATTCGGGGGGTGGCTACACCTTC.